This T cell receptor (beta chain) is drawn from a study of CD8 T cells in ankylosing spondylitis. Trimming left V 4 bases short and J 6 bases short, with 12 bases between. The CDR3 runs to 14 residues. Germline CDR1 is LGHNA and CDR2 is YSLEER. Study results and limitations: Some motif variants were previously reported in reactive arthritis synovial fluid and blood. One TCR beta motif, made up of 7 or 8 highly homologous variants, appeared characteristic of ankylosing spondylitis blood. Disease-linked clones bore a CD8+ phenotype, appearing relatively rarely in peripheral blood. Clones linked to disease were reported to show significant enrichment in matched ankylosing spondylitis synovial fluid.

Of note for this clonotype: The antigen is unknown.

Making use of molecular barcodes, quantitative 5'-RACE generated TCR beta libraries. TCRdb passed the 5' RACE reads through MiXCR, listing each CDR3 protein once. This sample has roughly 440,000 distinct CDR3 sequences, with about a sixth found just once. The source of this sequence is a male donor with ankylosing spondylitis. Sequencing was done on a sample of blood, either unsorted or a sorted T cell fraction (not recorded which). The chain couples TRBV4-3 to TRBJ2-2, with D hard to call. The CDR3 protein is CASSRTLSPGELFF. CDR3 DNA sequence: TGCGCCAGCAGCCGAACCCTGAGTCCCGGGGAGCTGTTTTTT.